A selection of T cell receptor beta chains follows, all from one sample in a study of early T cells in non-severe SARS-CoV-2 infection. TCRdb reprocessed the 5' RACE reads with MiXCR, giving one entry per CDR3 protein. Of some 77,000 distinct CDR3 sequences in the sample, around 10% were seen once. The sequenced sample was whole blood, obtained at baseline. These receptors were obtained from an adult who was a healthcare worker with PCR-confirmed SARS-CoV-2 infection or an uninfected control (not recorded which). The donor label of this sample is uncertain. The CDR3 runs from the conserved cysteine through the conserved F or W. The D gene is left open where the match is weak. Clone size is given for some rows only: seen once, a few or many times, or a class if the clone is expanded.

d_call clone_size j_call v_call cdr3_nt cdr3_aa
. . TRBJ2-1 TRBV7-6 TGTGCCAGCAGCTTAGGTTCCGGAACCTTCAATGAGCAGTTCTTC CASSLGSGTFNEQFF
. . TRBJ1-1 TRBV7-9 TGTGCCAGCAGCTTGGAGGGGGGTAGCACTGAAGCTTTCTTT CASSLEGGSTEAFF
TRBD1 few TRBJ1-2 TRBV10-3 TGTGCCATCAGGGGGACAGGGACTCCCTGGGGCTACACCTTC CAIRGTGTPWGYTF
. . TRBJ2-5 TRBV7-7 TGTGCCAGCAGCTTGCAGGGGGAGACCCAGTACTTC CASSLQGETQYF
. . TRBJ1-2 TRBV7-6 TGTGCCAGCAGCTTAGCACCTAACTATGGCTACACCTTC CASSLAPNYGYTF
TRBD2 . TRBJ2-3 TRBV30 TGTGCCTGGAGCCCGGGGGGATTCGGCACAGATACGCAGTATTTT CAWSPGGFGTDTQYF
TRBD1 . TRBJ1-3 TRBV18 TGTGCCAGCTCACAAGGACAGGGAGGAAACACCATATATTTT CASSQGQGGNTIYF
TRBD2 . TRBJ2-3 TRBV5-8 TGTGCCAGCAGCTTGGGTACTAGCGGGGGGCCCGATACGCAGTATTTT CASSLGTSGGPDTQYF
TRBD1 few TRBJ2-3 TRBV6-2/TRBV6-3 TGTGCCAGCAGTTACCGATGGACAGGAACCACAGATACGCAGTATTTT CASSYRWTGTTDTQYF
TRBD2 few TRBJ2-3 TRBV5-6 TGTGCCAGCAGCTTGGCCACTAGCGGGAGGTATACAGATACGCAGTATTTT CASSLATSGRYTDTQYF
TRBD1 few TRBJ1-2 TRBV5-5 TGTGCCAGCAGCCACGGTCCGGGACAGGGGGGCTATGGCTACACCTTC CASSHGPGQGGYGYTF
. . TRBJ1-1 TRBV7-9 TGTGCCAGCAGCTCGTACCTTACAGAGAACACTGAAGCTTTCTTT CASSSYLTENTEAFF
. few TRBJ1-3 TRBV7-2 TGTGCCAGCAGCTCCCGGAACCGCGGCATATATTTT CASSSRNRGIYF
. many TRBJ1-1 TRBV12-5 TGTGCTAGTGGCACGCACCCTGAAGCTTTCTTT CASGTHPEAFF
. few TRBJ2-5 TRBV5-1 TGCGCCAGCAGCGCAGGACCGGGGCCTCAAGAGACCCAGTACTTC CASSAGPGPQETQYF
. once TRBJ1-5 TRBV7-8 TGTGTCAGCGCCAGGGTTGTGAGTAAGGGCAATCAGCCCCAGCATTTT CVSARVVSKGNQPQHF
TRBD1 few TRBJ2-4 TRBV19 TGTGCCAGTAGTTCTACAGGGGCGTCAAACAAAAACATTCAGTACTTC CASSSTGASNKNIQYF
. many TRBJ2-3 TRBV20-1 TGCAGTGCTAGAGGTCCGGGGACAGATACGCAGTATTTT CSARGPGTDTQYF
TRBD1 few TRBJ1-1 TRBV6-2/TRBV6-3 TGTGCCAGCAGTTACGCGACAGGGCGGTCTGAAGCTTTCTTT CASSYATGRSEAFF
TRBD1 few TRBJ2-1 TRBV20-1 TGCAGTGCTAGAGATTCAGATAGAGGACAGGTAATTTTGGCGCAGTTCTTC CSARDSDRGQVILAQFF
TRBD2 . TRBJ2-1 TRBV6-5 TGTGCCAGCAGGAAAACCCCGGGGACTAGCGGGCTCCGGGGGGAGCAGTTCTTC CASRKTPGTSGLRGEQFF
TRBD1 . TRBJ2-1 TRBV7-9 TGTGCCAGCAGCGAGATGACAGGGGGCTACAATGAGCAGTTCTTC CASSEMTGGYNEQFF
. . TRBJ2-1 TRBV2 TGTGCCAGCAGTCGGGACCGAGAGTATTTTAGCTCCTACAATGAGCAGTTCTTC CASSRDREYFSSYNEQFF
. . TRBJ2-7 TRBV27 TGTGCCAGCCAAGCGGTAGGGGGTCACTCCTACGAGCAGTACTTC CASQAVGGHSYEQYF
. . TRBJ1-1 TRBV7-2 TGTGCCAGCAGCTTTGAGCCGCTTAATCAAGAAGCTTTCTTT CASSFEPLNQEAFF
. few TRBJ2-3 TRBV6-1 TGTGCCAGCGCGAGGGGGGCTGGAGATACGCAGTATTTT CASARGAGDTQYF
. many TRBJ2-3 TRBV7-3 TGTGCCAGCAGCTACGGGTTTGGCTTGAAATCAGATACGCAGTATTTT CASSYGFGLKSDTQYF
. . TRBJ1-5 TRBV4-2 TGTGCCAGCAGCTCTCGGGACCTGGCTCAGCCCCAGCATTTT CASSSRDLAQPQHF
. few TRBJ2-4 TRBV24-1 TGTGCCACCAGTGCCCTCCGGATTTTC CATSALRIF
. few TRBJ2-1 TRBV6-5 TGTGCCAGCAGTGACAGATTAAACTACAATGAGCAGTTCTTC CASSDRLNYNEQFF
TRBD2 . TRBJ2-3 TRBV18 TGTGCCAGCTCACCACAAGCGGGGGGACACACAGATACGCAGTATTTT CASSPQAGGHTDTQYF
. . TRBJ2-2 TRBV4-3 TGCGCCAGCTCCGTGGGGGGAATCACCGGGGAGCTGTTTTTT CASSVGGITGELFF
. . TRBJ1-1 TRBV20-1 TGCAGTGCTAGAGATAAAGGGAACACTGAAGCTTTCTTT CSARDKGNTEAFF
. . TRBJ2-3 TRBV12-3/TRBV12-4 TGTGCCGCCATGAAAAGCGGAAACACAGATACGCAGTATTTT CAAMKSGNTDTQYF
. many TRBJ2-7 TRBV25-1 TGTGCCAGCAGTGACCACCTATGGGGTAAAAACTACGAGCAGTACTTC CASSDHLWGKNYEQYF
TRBD2 many TRBJ2-1 TRBV12-3/TRBV12-4 TGTGCCAGCAGTTTGGGACTAGGAAGCTTGGATGAGCAGTTCTTC CASSLGLGSLDEQFF
TRBD1 once TRBJ1-1 TRBV5-1 TGCGCCAGCAGCTGGGGGACAGGAATGAACACTGAAGCTTTCTTT CASSWGTGMNTEAFF
. . TRBJ1-2 TRBV2 TGTGCCAGCAGTGAACAGGGAGGCGGCTACACCTTC CASSEQGGGYTF
TRBD2 . TRBJ2-7 TRBV20-1 TGCAGTGCCCGCTCGCCGGGACTAGCGCGGGAGCAGTACTTC CSARSPGLAREQYF
. many TRBJ2-5 TRBV6-5 TGTGCCAGCAGTTACCAGTTCCAAGAGACCCAGTACTTC CASSYQFQETQYF
TRBD1 . TRBJ2-2 TRBV7-3 TGTGCCAGCAGCCAACAGGGGACAGACACCGGGGAGCTGTTTTTT CASSQQGTDTGELFF
. . TRBJ2-1 TRBV18 TGTGCCAGCTCACCACCAGGGGTCTACAATGAGCAGTTCTTC CASSPPGVYNEQFF
. few TRBJ2-3 TRBV5-1 TGCGCCAGCAGTCTCCCCGGGGCCGCAGATACGCAGTATTTT CASSLPGAADTQYF